Sequencing of this T cell receptor beta chain was carried out in a study of cytomegalovirus exposure and HLA in healthy donors. The study's findings and limits: The productive fraction for most TCR beta V segments was about 90% or about 30% in an earlier analysis. Across donors, presence/absence analyses took sequencing depth to be roughly uniform. By HLA locus, TCR association rates varied in a later analysis, with DRB1 showing the most and HLA-C the fewest. An analysis was carried out later, and it reportedly showed fewer N-insertions in an Asian-associated ancestry cluster than the approximately 610-donor mean.

Trimming shortened V by 5 bases and J by 2 bases, and 16 bases separated the two germline ends. The CDR3 contains 15 residues. In germline, CDR1 is SGHTA, CDR2 FQGTGA. It was with 60 Vbeta and 13 Jbeta primers that the PCR ran. Libraries were prepared by immunoSEQ multiplex PCR; TCRdb keeps only in-frame clonotypes and omits some of them. The sample yields around 220,000 clones, 70% to 80% seen once. Notes on this clone: Antigen: not known.

This sequence originates from a middle-aged man in good health and CMV-seronegative. The sample taken for sequencing was PBMCs. The chain uses TRBV7-3 and TRBJ2-7; D is uncertain. CDR3 in DNA: TGTGCCAGCAGCCTAAACCCTAACGTACCCTACGAGCAGTACTTC. Its translation is CASSLNPNVPYEQYF.